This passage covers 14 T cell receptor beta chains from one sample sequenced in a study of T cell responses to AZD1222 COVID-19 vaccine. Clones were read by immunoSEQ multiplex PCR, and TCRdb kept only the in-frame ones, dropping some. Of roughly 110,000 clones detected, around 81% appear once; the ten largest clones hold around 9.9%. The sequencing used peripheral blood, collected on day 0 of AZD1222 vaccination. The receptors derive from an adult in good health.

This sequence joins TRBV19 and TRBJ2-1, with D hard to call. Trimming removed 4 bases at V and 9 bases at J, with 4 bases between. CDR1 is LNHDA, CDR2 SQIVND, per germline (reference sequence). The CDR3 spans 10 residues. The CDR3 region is CASSRGEQFF. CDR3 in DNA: TGTGCCAGTAGTAGAGGTGAGCAGTTCTTC.

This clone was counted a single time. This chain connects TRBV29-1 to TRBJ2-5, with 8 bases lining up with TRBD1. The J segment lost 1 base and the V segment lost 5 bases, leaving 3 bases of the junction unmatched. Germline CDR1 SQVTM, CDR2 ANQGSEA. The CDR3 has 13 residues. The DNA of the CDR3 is TGCAGCGTTAACAGGGGGTCCCAAGAGACCCAGTACTTC. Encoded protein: CSVNRGSQETQYF.

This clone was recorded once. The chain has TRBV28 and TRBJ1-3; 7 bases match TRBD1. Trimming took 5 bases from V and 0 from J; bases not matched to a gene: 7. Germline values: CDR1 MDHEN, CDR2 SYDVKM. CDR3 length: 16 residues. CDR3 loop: CASSLDRPYSGNTIYF. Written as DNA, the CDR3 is TGTGCCAGCAGTCTGGACAGGCCTTACTCTGGAAACACCATATATTTT.

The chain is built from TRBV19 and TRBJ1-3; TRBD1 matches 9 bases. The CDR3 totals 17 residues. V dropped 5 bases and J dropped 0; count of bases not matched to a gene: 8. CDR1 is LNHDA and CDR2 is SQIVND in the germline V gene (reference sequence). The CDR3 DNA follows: TGTGCCAGTAGTCTCCGGACAGGGGCGAACTCTGGAAACACCATATATTTT. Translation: CASSLRTGANSGNTIYF.

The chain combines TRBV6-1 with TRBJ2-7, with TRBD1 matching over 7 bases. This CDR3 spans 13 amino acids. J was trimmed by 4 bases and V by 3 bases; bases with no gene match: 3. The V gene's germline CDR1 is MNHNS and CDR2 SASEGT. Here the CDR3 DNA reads TGTGCCAGCAGTGAGACAGGGAAGTACGAGCAGTACTTC. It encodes CASSETGKYEQYF.

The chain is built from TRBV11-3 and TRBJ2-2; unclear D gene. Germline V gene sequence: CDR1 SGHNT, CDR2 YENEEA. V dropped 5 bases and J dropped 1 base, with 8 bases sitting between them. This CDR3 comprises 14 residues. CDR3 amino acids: CASSLRQNTGELFF. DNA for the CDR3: TGTGCCAGCAGCCTTCGACAGAACACCGGGGAGCTGTTTTTT.

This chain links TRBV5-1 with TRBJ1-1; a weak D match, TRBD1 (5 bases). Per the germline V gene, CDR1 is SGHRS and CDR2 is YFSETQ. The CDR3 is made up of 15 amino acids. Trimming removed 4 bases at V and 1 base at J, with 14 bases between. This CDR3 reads CASSPSKGENTEAFF. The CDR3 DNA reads TGCGCCAGCAGCCCCTCTAAAGGGGAGAACACTGAAGCTTTCTTT. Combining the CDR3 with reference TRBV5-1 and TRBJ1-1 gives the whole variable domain KAGVTQTPRYLIKTRGQQVTLSCSPISGHRSVSWYQQTPGQGLQFLFEYFSETQRNKGNFPGRFSGRQFSNSRSEMNVSTLELGDSALYLCASSPSKGENTEAFFGQGTRLTVV.

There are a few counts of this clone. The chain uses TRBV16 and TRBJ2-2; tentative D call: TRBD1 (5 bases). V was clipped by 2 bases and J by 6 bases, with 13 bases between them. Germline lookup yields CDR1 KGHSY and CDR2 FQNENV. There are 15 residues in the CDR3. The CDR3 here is CASSQGREKAGELFF. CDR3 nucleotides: TGTGCCAGCAGCCAAGGCAGGGAAAAGGCCGGGGAGCTGTTTTTT.

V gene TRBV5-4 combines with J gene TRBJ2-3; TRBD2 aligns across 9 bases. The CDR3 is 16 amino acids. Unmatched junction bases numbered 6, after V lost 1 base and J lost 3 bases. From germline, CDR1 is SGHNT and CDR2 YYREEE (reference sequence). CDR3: CASSLNPLAGTDTQYF. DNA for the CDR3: TGTGCCAGCAGCTTGAATCCCCTAGCGGGAACAGATACGCAGTATTTT.

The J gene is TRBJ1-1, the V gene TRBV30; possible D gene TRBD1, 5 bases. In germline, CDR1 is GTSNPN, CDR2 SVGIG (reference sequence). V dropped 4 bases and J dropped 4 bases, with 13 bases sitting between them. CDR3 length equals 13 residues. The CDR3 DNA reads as TGTGCCTGGAACAAGGGGATGTCCACTGAAGCTTTCTTT. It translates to CAWNKGMSTEAFF. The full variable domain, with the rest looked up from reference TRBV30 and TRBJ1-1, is SQTIHQWPATLVQPVGSPLSLECTVEGTSNPNLYWYRQAAGRGLQLLFYSVGIGQISSEVPQNLSASRPQDRQFILSSKKLLLSDSGFYLCAWNKGMSTEAFFGQGTRLTVV.

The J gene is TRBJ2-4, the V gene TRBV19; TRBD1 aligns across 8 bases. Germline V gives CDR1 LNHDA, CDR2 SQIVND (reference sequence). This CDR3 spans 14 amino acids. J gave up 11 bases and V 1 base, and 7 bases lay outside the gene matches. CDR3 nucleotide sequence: TGTGCCAGTAGTATAGTAGGGACAGGTAGTCTTCAGTACTTC. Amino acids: CASSIVGTGSLQYF.

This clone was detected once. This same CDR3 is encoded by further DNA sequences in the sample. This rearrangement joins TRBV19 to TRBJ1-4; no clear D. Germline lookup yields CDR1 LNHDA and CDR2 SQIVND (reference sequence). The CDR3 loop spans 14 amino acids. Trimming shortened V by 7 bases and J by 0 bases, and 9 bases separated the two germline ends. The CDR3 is CASKGSATNEKLFF. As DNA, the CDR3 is TGTGCCAGTAAAGGCAGCGCAACTAATGAAAAACTGTTTTTT.

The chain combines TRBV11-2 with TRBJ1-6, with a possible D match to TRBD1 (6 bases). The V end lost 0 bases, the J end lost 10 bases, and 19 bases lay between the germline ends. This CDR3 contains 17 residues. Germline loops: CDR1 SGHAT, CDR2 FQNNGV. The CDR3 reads CASSLDQGPRPRSPLHF. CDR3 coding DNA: TGTGCCAGCAGCTTAGATCAGGGGCCGAGGCCTAGATCACCCCTCCACTTT.

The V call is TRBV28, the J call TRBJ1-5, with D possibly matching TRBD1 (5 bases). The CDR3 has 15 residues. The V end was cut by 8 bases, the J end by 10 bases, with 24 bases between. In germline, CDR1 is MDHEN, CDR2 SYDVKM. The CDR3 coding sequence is TGTGCCAGCCTCTGGGCGGGGGGTCTCAAAGATCCCCAGCATTTT. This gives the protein CASLWAGGLKDPQHF.